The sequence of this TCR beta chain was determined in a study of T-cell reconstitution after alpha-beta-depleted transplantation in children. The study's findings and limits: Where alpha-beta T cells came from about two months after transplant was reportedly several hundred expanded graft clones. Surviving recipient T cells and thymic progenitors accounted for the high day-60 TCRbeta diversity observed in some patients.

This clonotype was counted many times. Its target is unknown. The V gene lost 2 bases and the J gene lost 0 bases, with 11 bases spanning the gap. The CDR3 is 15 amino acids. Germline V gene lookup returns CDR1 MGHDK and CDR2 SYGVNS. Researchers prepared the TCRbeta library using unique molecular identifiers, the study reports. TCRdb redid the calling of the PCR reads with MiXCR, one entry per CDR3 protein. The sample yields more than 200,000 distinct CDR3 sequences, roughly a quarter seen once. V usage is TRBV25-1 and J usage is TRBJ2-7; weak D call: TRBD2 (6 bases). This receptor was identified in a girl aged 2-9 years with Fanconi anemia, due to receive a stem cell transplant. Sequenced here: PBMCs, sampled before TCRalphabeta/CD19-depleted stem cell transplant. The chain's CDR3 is CASSEGGANSYEQYF. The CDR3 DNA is TGTGCCAGCAGTGAAGGCGGGGCCAACTCCTACGAGCAGTACTTC.